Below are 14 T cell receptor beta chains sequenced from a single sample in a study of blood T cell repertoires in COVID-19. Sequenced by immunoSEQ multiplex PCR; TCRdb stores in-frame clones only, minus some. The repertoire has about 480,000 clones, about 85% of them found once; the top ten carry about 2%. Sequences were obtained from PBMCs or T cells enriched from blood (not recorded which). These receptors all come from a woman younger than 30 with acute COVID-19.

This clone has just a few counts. CDR3: CASSPSTGGVTTQYF. The CDR3 region has the DNA TGCGCCAGCAGCCCTTCGACAGGGGGCGTAACTACGCAGTATTTT. This rearrangement joins TRBV4-3 to TRBJ2-3, with 10 bases identical to TRBD1. V shed 4 bases and J 8 bases; nucleotides not matched to a gene: 9. This CDR3 is built from 15 residues. Germline CDR1 and CDR2: LGHNA and YSLEER.

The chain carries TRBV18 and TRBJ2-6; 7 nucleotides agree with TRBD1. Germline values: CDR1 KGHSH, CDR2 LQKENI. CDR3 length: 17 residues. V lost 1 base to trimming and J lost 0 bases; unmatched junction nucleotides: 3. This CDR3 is CASSPLGTASGANVLTF. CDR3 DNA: TGTGCCAGCTCACCACTTGGGACAGCCTCTGGGGCCAACGTCCTGACTTTC.

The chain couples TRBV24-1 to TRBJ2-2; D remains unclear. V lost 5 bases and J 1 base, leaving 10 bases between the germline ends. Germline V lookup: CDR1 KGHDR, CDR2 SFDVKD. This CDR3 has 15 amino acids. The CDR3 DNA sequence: TGTGCCACCAGTGTGAGTGGTAAGAACACCGGGGAGCTGTTTTTT. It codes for CATSVSGKNTGELFF.

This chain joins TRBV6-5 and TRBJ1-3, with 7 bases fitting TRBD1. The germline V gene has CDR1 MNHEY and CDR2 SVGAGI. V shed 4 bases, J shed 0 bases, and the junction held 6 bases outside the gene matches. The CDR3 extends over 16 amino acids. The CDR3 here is CASSSYRGSSGNTIYF. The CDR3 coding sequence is TGTGCCAGCAGTTCTTACAGGGGAAGCTCTGGAAACACCATATATTTT.

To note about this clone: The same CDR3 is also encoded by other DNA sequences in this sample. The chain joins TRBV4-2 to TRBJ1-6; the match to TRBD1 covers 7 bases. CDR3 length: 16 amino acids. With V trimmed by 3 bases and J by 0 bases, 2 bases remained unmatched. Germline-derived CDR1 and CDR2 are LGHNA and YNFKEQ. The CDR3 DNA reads TGTGCCAGCAGCCAGGACAGGAGCTCCTATAATTCACCCCTCCACTTT. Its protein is CASSQDRSSYNSPLHF.

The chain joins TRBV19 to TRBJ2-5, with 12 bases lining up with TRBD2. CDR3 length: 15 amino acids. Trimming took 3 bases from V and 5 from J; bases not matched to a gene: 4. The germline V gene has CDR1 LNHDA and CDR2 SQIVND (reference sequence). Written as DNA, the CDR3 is TGTGCCAGTAGTATGGGGCTAGCGGGGGGGGAGACCCAGTACTTC. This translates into CASSMGLAGGETQYF.

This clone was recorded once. The CDR3 reads CASSLDKETQYF. The CDR3 nucleotides read TGTGCCAGCAGCTTAGATAAAGAGACCCAGTACTTC. V is TRBV7-9 and J is TRBJ2-5; D gene unclear. V was pared by 1 base and J by 3 bases, with 3 bases between. The germline CDR1 and CDR2 sequences are SEHNR and FQNEAQ (reference sequence). The CDR3 totals 12 residues.

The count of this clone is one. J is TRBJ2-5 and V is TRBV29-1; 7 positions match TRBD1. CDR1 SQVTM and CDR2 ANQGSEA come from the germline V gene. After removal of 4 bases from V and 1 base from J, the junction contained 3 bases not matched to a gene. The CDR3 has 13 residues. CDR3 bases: TGCAGCGTTGCTACAGGGGCCCAAGAGACCCAGTACTTC. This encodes CSVATGAQETQYF.

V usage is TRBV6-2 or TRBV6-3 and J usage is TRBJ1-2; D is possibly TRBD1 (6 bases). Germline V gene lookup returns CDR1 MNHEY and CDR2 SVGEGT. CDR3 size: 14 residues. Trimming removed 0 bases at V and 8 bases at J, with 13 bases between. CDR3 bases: TGTGCCAGCAGTTACTCGACAGGTGCTGGCGGCTACACCTTC. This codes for CASSYSTGAGGYTF.

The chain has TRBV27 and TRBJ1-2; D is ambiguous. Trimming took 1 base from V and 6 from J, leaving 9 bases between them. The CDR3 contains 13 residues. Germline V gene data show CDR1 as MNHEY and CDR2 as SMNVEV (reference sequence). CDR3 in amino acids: CASSLYGLDGYTF. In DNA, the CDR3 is TGTGCCAGCAGTTTATACGGTTTGGATGGCTACACCTTC.

The CDR3 here is CASSPSLGPEGANVLTF. As DNA, the CDR3 is TGTGCCAGCAGTCCCAGTCTCGGGCCGGAGGGAGCCAACGTCCTGACTTTC. The chain couples TRBV5-4 to TRBJ2-6; D might be TRBD2 (6 bases). V dropped 5 bases and J dropped 7 bases, with 22 bases sitting between them. CDR1 is SGHNT and CDR2 is YYREEE in the germline V gene (reference sequence). The CDR3 contains 17 residues.

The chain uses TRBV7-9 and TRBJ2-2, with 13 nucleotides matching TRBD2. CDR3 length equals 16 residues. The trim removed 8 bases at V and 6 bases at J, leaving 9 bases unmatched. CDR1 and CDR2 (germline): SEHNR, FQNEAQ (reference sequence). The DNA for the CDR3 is TGTGCCAGCGGACCTAGGACTAGCGGGAGCCCCGGGGAGCTGTTTTTT. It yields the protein CASGPRTSGSPGELFF.

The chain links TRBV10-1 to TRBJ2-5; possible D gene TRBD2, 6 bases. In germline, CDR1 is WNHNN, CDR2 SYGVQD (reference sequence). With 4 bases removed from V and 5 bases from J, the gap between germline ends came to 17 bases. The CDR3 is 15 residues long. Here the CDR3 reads CASSGSSGPGETQYF. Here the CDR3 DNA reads TGCGCCAGCAGTGGCAGTAGCGGACCTGGGGAGACCCAGTACTTC.

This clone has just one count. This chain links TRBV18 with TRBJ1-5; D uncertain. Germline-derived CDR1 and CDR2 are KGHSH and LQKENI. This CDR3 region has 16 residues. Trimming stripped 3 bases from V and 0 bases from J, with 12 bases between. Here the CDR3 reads CASSPGSFDSNQPQHF. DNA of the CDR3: TGTGCCAGCTCACCTGGTAGTTTCGATAGCAATCAGCCCCAGCATTTT.